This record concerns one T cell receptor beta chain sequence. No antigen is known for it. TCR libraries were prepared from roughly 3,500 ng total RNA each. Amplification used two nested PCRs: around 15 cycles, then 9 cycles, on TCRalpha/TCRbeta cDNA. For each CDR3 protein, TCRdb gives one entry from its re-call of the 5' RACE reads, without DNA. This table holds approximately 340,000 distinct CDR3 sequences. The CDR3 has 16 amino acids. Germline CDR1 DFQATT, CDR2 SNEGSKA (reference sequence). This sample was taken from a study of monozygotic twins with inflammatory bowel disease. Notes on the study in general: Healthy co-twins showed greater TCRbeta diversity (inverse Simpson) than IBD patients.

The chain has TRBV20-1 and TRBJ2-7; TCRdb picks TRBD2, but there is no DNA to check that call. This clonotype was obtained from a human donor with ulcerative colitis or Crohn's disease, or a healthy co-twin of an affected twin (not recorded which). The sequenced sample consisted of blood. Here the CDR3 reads CSAQSSLAGNDYEQYF.